This T cell receptor beta chain was found in a study of resident and recirculating memory T cells in vitiligo. As to this clone: Its antigen is unknown.

General study points: No unique dominant TCR clone was found in vitiligo lesions.

The repertoire was sequenced with immunoSEQ multiplex PCR; TCRdb's copy has only in-frame clones and lacks some. The sample records more than 35,000 clones, around 90% being singletons. The V and J ends lost 2 bases and 2 bases, in that order; junction bases with no gene match: 2. The CDR3 consists of 14 residues. The germline gives CDR1 SGHNT, CDR2 YYREEE (reference sequence). V usage is TRBV5-4 and J usage is TRBJ2-5; 8 bases agree with TRBD2. This TCR was recovered from a male donor with vitiligo. Sequenced input: blood. The CDR3 is CASSLTGGQETQYF. The CDR3 bases are TGTGCCAGCAGCTTAACGGGGGGGCAAGAGACCCAGTACTTC.